These 32 T cell receptor beta chains share one sample of origin, sequenced in a study of blood T cell repertoires in COVID-19. Produced via immunoSEQ multiplex PCR; TCRdb's table is partial and in-frame only. The sample contains about 440,000 clones, around 89% of which appear only once. The sequencing input was peripheral blood. The receptors derive from a woman younger than 45 with acute or convalescent COVID-19.

This chain connects TRBV7-9 to TRBJ2-1; no definite D call. This CDR3 comprises 11 residues. V shed 4 bases and J shed 7 bases, with 5 bases lying between them. Germline CDR1 reads SEHNR; CDR2 reads FQNEAQ (reference sequence). In DNA form, the CDR3 reads TGTGCCAGCAGCTGGAGTAATGAGCAGTTCTTC. It codes for CASSWSNEQFF.

CDR3 DNA: TGTGCCAGCAGCGAGATTTCACTAGCGGGGGGGCTGGTAGATACGCAGTATTTT. It yields the protein CASSEISLAGGLVDTQYF. This chain links TRBV3-1 (or the pseudogene TRBV3-2) with TRBJ2-3; 13 nucleotides agree with TRBD2. Trimming took 5 bases from V and 5 from J; bases not matched to a gene: 13. The CDR3 spans 18 residues. Germline CDR1 reads LGHDT; CDR2 reads YNNKEL (reference sequence).

This sequence joins TRBV7-9 and TRBJ2-3; no definite D call. The germline CDR1 and CDR2 sequences are SEHNR and FQNEAQ (reference sequence). V lost 2 bases and J 1 base, leaving 7 bases between the germline ends. This CDR3 spans 14 amino acids. The CDR3 region is CASSLMVGTDTQYF. The CDR3 coding sequence is TGTGCCAGCAGCTTAATGGTAGGCACAGATACGCAGTATTTT.

This clone was detected only once. The chain uses TRBV5-1 and TRBJ2-1, with D possibly matching TRBD2 (6 bases). V was trimmed by 0 bases and J by 4 bases, leaving 14 bases between them. This CDR3 contains 16 residues. Germline-derived CDR1 and CDR2 are SGHRS and YFSETQ. The CDR3 region has the DNA TGCGCCAGCAGCTTGGCGGCGGGGTTCACATACAATGAGCAGTTCTTC. This gives the protein CASSLAAGFTYNEQFF.

This chain links TRBV9 with TRBJ2-7, with 9 bases aligning to TRBD2. The trim removed 3 bases at V and 4 bases at J, leaving 11 bases unmatched. From germline, CDR1 is SGDLS and CDR2 YYNGEE. CDR3 length: 16 amino acids. CDR3 sequence: CASSAKSGTSTYEQYF. Here the CDR3 DNA reads TGTGCCAGCAGCGCAAAATCCGGGACTAGCACTTACGAGCAGTACTTC.

The chain employs TRBV6-1 and TRBJ1-6; D is undetermined. Per germline, CDR1 MNHNS and CDR2 SASEGT. The CDR3 runs 15 residues. Trimming shortened V by 1 base and J by 6 bases, and 10 bases separated the two germline ends. In DNA form, the CDR3 reads TGTGCCAGCAGTGAAGTTGGCAGGTTTAATTCACCCCTCCACTTT. Translating it yields CASSEVGRFNSPLHF.

This chain uses TRBV6-5 with TRBJ1-6; 7 bases are a match to TRBD1. Germline CDR1 is MNHEY and CDR2 is SVGAGI. The CDR3 totals 15 residues. V was pared by 2 bases and J by 10 bases, with 8 bases of the junction left unmatched. The CDR3 spells CASSYGQGVVSPLHF. DNA of the CDR3: TGTGCCAGCAGTTACGGGCAGGGGGTAGTGTCACCCCTCCACTTT.

About this clone: This same CDR3 is encoded by further DNA sequences in the sample. The chain is built from TRBV6-5 and TRBJ2-1, with 10 bases matching TRBD2. V was clipped by 0 bases and J by 2 bases; unmatched bases: 1. The CDR3 has 16 residues. The germline V gene has CDR1 MNHEY and CDR2 SVGAGI. The chain's CDR3 is CASSYSAGGPYNEQFF. The CDR3 nucleotides read TGTGCCAGCAGTTACTCAGCGGGGGGGCCCTACAATGAGCAGTTCTTC.

This chain's CDR3 is CSVDNLQGANEQFF. Written as DNA, the CDR3 is TGCAGCGTTGATAACTTACAGGGGGCCAATGAGCAGTTCTTC. The chain employs TRBV29-1 and TRBJ2-1; 9 nucleotides align to TRBD1. The V gene's germline CDR1 is SQVTM and CDR2 ANQGSEA. The CDR3 spans 14 residues. V trimming: 3 bases; J trimming: 6 bases; junction bases outside the gene matches: 6.

V is TRBV4-1 and J is TRBJ1-1, with D tentatively TRBD1 (6 bases). The germline V gene encodes CDR1 MGHRA and CDR2 YSYEKL. The CDR3 spans 15 residues. Trimming shortened V by 4 bases and J by 0 bases, and 12 bases separated the two germline ends. CDR3 region: CASSPERGMNTEAFF. The CDR3 nucleotides read TGCGCCAGCAGCCCGGAGAGGGGGATGAACACTGAAGCTTTCTTT.

The chain couples TRBV6-6 to TRBJ1-6; D uncertain. The CDR3 sequence is 14 residues long. Germline V CDR1 and CDR2: MNHNY, SVGAGI (reference sequence). Trimming cost V 2 bases and J 7 bases, with 9 bases left between them. CDR3 in DNA: TGTGCCAGCAGTTACCTCGGGTCAAATTCACCCCTCCACTTT. Protein product: CASSYLGSNSPLHF.

This sequence joins TRBV7-9 and TRBJ2-3, with D possibly being TRBD2 (5 bases). V shed 11 bases and J shed 5 bases, with 8 bases lying between them. The length of the CDR3 is 10 residues. The germline CDR1 and CDR2 sequences are SEHNR and FQNEAQ (reference sequence). CDR3 region: CAGGQDTQYF. The CDR3 bases are TGTGCCGGAGGCCAAGATACGCAGTATTTT.

The J gene is TRBJ1-5, the V gene TRBV5-6; D is ambiguous. CDR1 is SGHDT, CDR2 YYEEEE, per germline. Between the trimmed V and J ends, which lost 3 bases and 3 bases, there was a span of 7 bases. The CDR3 runs to 13 residues. The CDR3 DNA reads as TGTGCCAGCAGCTCAGGTTCCAATCAGCCCCAGCATTTT. Translation: CASSSGSNQPQHF.

Only a few counts were recorded for this clone. V and J are TRBV28 and TRBJ1-5, with unresolved D. V dropped 5 bases and J dropped 2 bases, with 13 bases sitting between them. The CDR3 spans 15 residues. The germline gives CDR1 MDHEN, CDR2 SYDVKM. The CDR3 sequence is CASSPIAKGNQPQHF. For the CDR3, the DNA is TGTGCCAGCAGTCCGATAGCGAAGGGCAATCAGCCCCAGCATTTT.

The genes are TRBV6-5 and TRBJ2-7; a weak D match, TRBD2 (6 bases). Trimming pared 2 bases from V and 4 bases from J, leaving 12 bases between. Germline CDR1 is MNHEY and CDR2 is SVGAGI. The CDR3 is 14 amino acids. CDR3: CASSYRGSVYEQYF. The DNA for the CDR3 is TGTGCCAGCAGTTACCGGGGGAGTGTATACGAGCAGTACTTC.

The chain links TRBV6-5 to TRBJ2-2; a possible D gene is TRBD1 (5 bases). V was pared by 6 bases and J by 0 bases, with 11 bases between. CDR1 is MNHEY, CDR2 SVGAGI, per germline. There are 15 residues in the CDR3. In DNA, the CDR3 is TGTGCCAGCAGCACCGCAGGGCCGAACACCGGGGAGCTGTTTTTT. This encodes CASSTAGPNTGELFF.

This chain uses TRBV9 with TRBJ2-7, with TRBD1 matching over 9 bases. This CDR3 region has 13 residues. Germline V CDR1 and CDR2: SGDLS, YYNGEE. Trimming took 4 bases from V and 6 from J; bases not matched to a gene: 5. The CDR3 loop is CASSLMDRGEQYF. The CDR3 DNA reads as TGTGCCAGCAGCCTCATGGACAGGGGCGAGCAGTACTTC.

The rearrangement uses TRBV3-1 (or the pseudogene TRBV3-2) and TRBJ1-3; unclear D gene. CDR1 and CDR2 (germline): LGHDT, YNNKEL (reference sequence). The CDR3 totals 15 residues. The V end was cut by 0 bases, the J end by 2 bases, with 8 bases between. The CDR3 reads CASSQEAGAGNTIYF. CDR3 nucleotides: TGTGCCAGCAGCCAAGAAGCCGGGGCTGGAAACACCATATATTTT.

This chain uses TRBV11-2 with TRBJ2-5; unclear D gene. Per germline, CDR1 SGHAT and CDR2 FQNNGV. The V end was cut by 2 bases, the J end by 2 bases, with 6 bases between. This CDR3 has 13 residues. The CDR3 reads CASSLNRQETQYF. CDR3 nucleotide sequence: TGTGCCAGCAGCTTAAACCGGCAAGAGACCCAGTACTTC.

The V and J genes are TRBV3-1 (or the pseudogene TRBV3-2) and TRBJ2-1; TRBD2 is a possible D gene (7 bases). CDR3 length: 17 amino acids. Germline CDR1 is LGHDT and CDR2 is YNNKEL (reference sequence). Trimming removed 4 bases at V and 0 bases at J, with 16 bases between. CDR3 sequence: CASSPGGASRSYNEQFF. CDR3 nucleotides: TGTGCCAGCAGCCCTGGGGGGGCCTCGCGCTCCTACAATGAGCAGTTCTTC.

This clone was observed a single time. This chain connects TRBV11-2 to TRBJ1-6; TRBD1 is a possible D gene (6 bases). The V end was cut by 1 base, the J end by 11 bases, with 9 bases between. The CDR3 is 13 amino acids. Germline V gene lookup returns CDR1 SGHAT and CDR2 FQNNGV. Here the CDR3 reads CASSLAGVAPLHF. The CDR3 DNA reads as TGTGCCAGCAGCTTAGCAGGGGTTGCACCCCTCCACTTT.

This clone was observed once. DNA for the CDR3: TGTGCCACCAGCGGTACCACAGTGAACACTGAAGCTTTCTTT. Translating it yields CATSGTTVNTEAFF. This rearrangement joins TRBV15 to TRBJ1-1; no definite D call. The CDR3 is 14 residues long. Between the trimmed V and J ends, which lost 5 bases and 0 bases, there was a span of 10 bases. Per germline, CDR1 LNHNV and CDR2 YYDKDF (reference sequence).

The rearrangement links TRBV9 to TRBJ1-6, with 7 bases matching TRBD1. Germline assignment: CDR1 SGDLS and CDR2 YYNGEE. Unmatched junction bases numbered 7, after V lost 4 bases and J lost 6 bases. The length of the CDR3 is 15 residues. The CDR3 loop reads CASSPWTGSNSPLHF. CDR3 in DNA: TGTGCCAGCAGCCCATGGACAGGTTCTAATTCACCCCTCCACTTT.

J is TRBJ1-2 and V is TRBV12-3 or TRBV12-4; D is possibly TRBD1 (5 bases). V lost 3 bases, J lost 4 bases, and 9 bases lay in between. The CDR3 totals 13 residues. The CDR3 DNA follows: TGTGCCAGCAGTTTTCAGGGAACCTATGGCTACACCTTC. Translating gives CASSFQGTYGYTF.

This chain joins TRBV7-9 and TRBJ2-1, with D possibly being TRBD2 (6 bases). The germline V gene encodes CDR1 SEHNR and CDR2 FQNEAQ (reference sequence). V was trimmed by 7 bases and J by 13 bases, leaving 14 bases between them. The CDR3 is 11 residues long. The CDR3 sequence is CASTEMGGQFF. Written as DNA, the CDR3 is TGTGCCAGCACCGAGATGGGGGGTCAGTTCTTC.

The rearrangement links TRBV9 to TRBJ1-6, with 7 bases fitting TRBD1. The CDR3 runs 17 residues. Germline V gene lookup returns CDR1 SGDLS and CDR2 YYNGEE. The V and J ends lost 1 base and 3 bases, in that order; junction bases with no gene match: 7. CDR3 sequence reads: CASSVYDREDYNSPLHF. CDR3 nucleotide sequence: TGTGCCAGCAGCGTATATGACAGGGAGGACTATAATTCACCCCTCCACTTT. The full variable domain, its missing parts supplied by reference TRBV9 and TRBJ1-6, is DSGVTQTPKHLITATGQRVTLRCSPRSGDLSVYWYQQSLDQGLQFLIQYYNGEERAKGNILERFSAQQFPDLHSELNLSSLELGDSALYFCASSVYDREDYNSPLHFGNGTRLTVT.

The chain is built from TRBV5-1 and TRBJ1-1; possibly TRBD1 for D (5 bases). CDR3 length equals 15 residues. Trimming took 4 bases from V and 1 from J, leaving 14 bases between them. Per the germline V gene, CDR1 is SGHRS and CDR2 is YFSETQ. The CDR3 region is CASSPTVVTNTEAFF. CDR3 coding DNA: TGCGCCAGCAGCCCGACAGTAGTCACGAACACTGAAGCTTTCTTT.

This chain joins TRBV9 and TRBJ2-3, with 9 bases aligning to TRBD1. Germline-derived CDR1 and CDR2 are SGDLS and YYNGEE. The trim removed 4 bases at V and 5 bases at J, leaving 8 bases unmatched. The CDR3 consists of 15 residues. The CDR3 DNA reads TGTGCCAGCAGCACCACGACAGGGGGGGTAGATACGCAGTATTTT. It yields the protein CASSTTTGGVDTQYF.

This clone appeared a few times. V and J are TRBV4-2 and TRBJ2-7, with TRBD2 matching 7 bases. The CDR3 is 13 amino acids. V lost 4 bases to trimming and J lost 2 bases; unmatched junction nucleotides: 2. The germline CDR1 and CDR2 sequences are LGHNA and YNFKEQ. The CDR3 DNA reads as TGTGCCAGCAGCCGGGCGGGGGCCTACGAGCAGTACTTC. Its translation: CASSRAGAYEQYF.

In DNA, the CDR3 is TGTGCCAGTAATCAAATCGGGGAAACCTACGAGCAGTACTTC. It encodes CASNQIGETYEQYF. This rearrangement joins TRBV6-5 to TRBJ2-7, with TRBD2 as a possible D gene (5 bases). Trimming removed 9 bases from V and 2 bases from J, with 17 bases in between. This CDR3 has 14 residues. CDR1 and CDR2 (germline): MNHEY, SVGAGI.

A word on this clone: Other nucleotide sequences from this sample produce the same CDR3. This chain joins TRBV5-1 and TRBJ1-6; TRBD1 matches at 7 bases. CDR1 is SGHRS, CDR2 YFSETQ, per germline. This CDR3 has 14 residues. V was clipped by 2 bases and J by 5 bases; unmatched bases: 1. The CDR3 is CASSLGGNNSPLHF. In DNA, the CDR3 is TGCGCCAGCAGCTTAGGGGGCAATAATTCACCCCTCCACTTT.

The chain combines TRBV11-3 with TRBJ2-5; unclear D gene. V dropped 1 base and J dropped 3 bases, with 12 bases sitting between them. Germline V lookup: CDR1 SGHNT, CDR2 YENEEA. This CDR3 region has 15 residues. CDR3: CASSLGVYQEETQYF. The CDR3 DNA reads TGTGCCAGCAGCTTAGGTGTCTACCAAGAAGAGACCCAGTACTTC.